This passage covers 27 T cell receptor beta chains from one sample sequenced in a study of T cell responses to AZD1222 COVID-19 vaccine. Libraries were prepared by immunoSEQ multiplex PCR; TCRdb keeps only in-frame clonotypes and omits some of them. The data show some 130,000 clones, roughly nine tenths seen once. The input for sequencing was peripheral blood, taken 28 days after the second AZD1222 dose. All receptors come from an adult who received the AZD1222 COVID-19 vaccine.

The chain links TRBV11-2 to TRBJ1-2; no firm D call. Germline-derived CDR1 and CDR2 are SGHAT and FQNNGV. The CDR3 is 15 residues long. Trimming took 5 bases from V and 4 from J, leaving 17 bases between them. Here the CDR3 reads CASSAPSDSSYGYTF. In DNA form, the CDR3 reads TGTGCCAGCAGCGCACCTTCCGATTCTTCCTATGGCTACACCTTC.

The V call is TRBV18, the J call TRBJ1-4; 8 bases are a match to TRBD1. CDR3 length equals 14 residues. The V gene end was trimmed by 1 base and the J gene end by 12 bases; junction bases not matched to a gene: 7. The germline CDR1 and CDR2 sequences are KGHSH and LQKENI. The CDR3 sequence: CASSPRQGPMELFF. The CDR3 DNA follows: TGTGCCAGCTCACCACGACAGGGGCCCATGGAACTGTTTTTT.

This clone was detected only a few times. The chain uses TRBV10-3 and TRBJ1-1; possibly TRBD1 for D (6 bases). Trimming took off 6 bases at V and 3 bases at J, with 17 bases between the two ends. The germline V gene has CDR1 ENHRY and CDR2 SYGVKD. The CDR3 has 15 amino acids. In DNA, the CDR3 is TGTGCCATCAGCCCGAATGGGGGGCAGGACACTGAAGCTTTCTTT. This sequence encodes CAISPNGGQDTEAFF.

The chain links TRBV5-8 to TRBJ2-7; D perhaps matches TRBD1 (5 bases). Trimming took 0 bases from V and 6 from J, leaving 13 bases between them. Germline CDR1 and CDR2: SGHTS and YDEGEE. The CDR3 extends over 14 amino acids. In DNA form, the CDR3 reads TGTGCCAGCAGCTTGGAAAGGGGTCTTAGCGAGCAGTACTTC. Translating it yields CASSLERGLSEQYF.

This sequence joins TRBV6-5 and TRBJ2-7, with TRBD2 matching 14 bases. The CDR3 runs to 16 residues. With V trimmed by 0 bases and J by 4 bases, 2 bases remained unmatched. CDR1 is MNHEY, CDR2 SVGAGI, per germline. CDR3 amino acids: CASSYSGTSGSYEQYF. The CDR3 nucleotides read TGTGCCAGCAGTTACTCCGGGACTAGCGGGAGTTACGAGCAGTACTTC.

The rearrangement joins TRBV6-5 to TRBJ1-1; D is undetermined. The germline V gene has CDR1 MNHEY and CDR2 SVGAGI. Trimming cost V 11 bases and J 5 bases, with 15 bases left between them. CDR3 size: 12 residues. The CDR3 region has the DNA TGTGCCTGTAGGAGGGTTGAGACTGAAGCTTTCTTT. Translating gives CACRRVETEAFF.

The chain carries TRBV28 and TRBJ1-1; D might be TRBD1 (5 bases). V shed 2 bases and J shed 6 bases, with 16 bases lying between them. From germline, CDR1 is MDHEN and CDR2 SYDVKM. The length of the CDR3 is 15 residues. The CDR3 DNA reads TGTGCCAGCAGTTTACTCTGGCAGGGTAAGGCTGAAGCTTTCTTT. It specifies CASSLLWQGKAEAFF.

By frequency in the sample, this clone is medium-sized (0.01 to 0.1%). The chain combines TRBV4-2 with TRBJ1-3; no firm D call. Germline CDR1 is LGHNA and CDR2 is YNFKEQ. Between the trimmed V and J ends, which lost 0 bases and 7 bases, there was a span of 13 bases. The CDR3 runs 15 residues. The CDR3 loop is CASSQESSGRNTIYF. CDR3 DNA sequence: TGTGCCAGCAGCCAAGAATCGTCCGGGAGGAACACCATATATTTT.

The CDR3 loop reads CASTINLFAGYTF. The CDR3 region has the DNA TGTGCCAGTACGATCAACCTCTTTGCGGGCTACACCTTC. The rearrangement links TRBV19 to TRBJ1-2; D uncertain. Trimming removed 7 bases from V and 8 bases from J, with 17 bases in between. Germline assignment: CDR1 LNHDA and CDR2 SQIVND (reference sequence). This CDR3 has 13 amino acids.

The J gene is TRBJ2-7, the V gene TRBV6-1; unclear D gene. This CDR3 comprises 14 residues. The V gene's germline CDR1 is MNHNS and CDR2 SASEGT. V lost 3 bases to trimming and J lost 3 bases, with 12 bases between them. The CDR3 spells CASSDTGRHYEQYF. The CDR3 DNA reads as TGTGCCAGCAGTGATACGGGCAGGCACTACGAGCAGTACTTC.

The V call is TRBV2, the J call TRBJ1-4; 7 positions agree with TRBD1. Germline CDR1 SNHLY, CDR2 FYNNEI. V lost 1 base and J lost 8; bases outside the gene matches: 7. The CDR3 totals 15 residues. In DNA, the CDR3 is TGTGCCAGCAGTGAAGAGACAGGGTTTTGGGAAAAACTGTTTTTT. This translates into CASSEETGFWEKLFF.

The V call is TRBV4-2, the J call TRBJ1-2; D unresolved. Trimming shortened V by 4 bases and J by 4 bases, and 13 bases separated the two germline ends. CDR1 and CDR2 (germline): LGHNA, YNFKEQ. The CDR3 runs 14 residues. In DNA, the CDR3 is TGTGCCAGCAGCCCGATAGGGCAGACCTATGGCTACACCTTC. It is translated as CASSPIGQTYGYTF.

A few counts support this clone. The CDR3 is CAWSLTGRTPLHF. In DNA, the CDR3 is TGTGCCTGGAGTCTAACAGGGAGAACACCCCTCCACTTT. The rearrangement uses TRBV30 and TRBJ1-6, with a possible D match to TRBD1 (6 bases). V was cut by 2 bases and J by 11 bases, with 13 bases left in between. Germline V gene data show CDR1 as GTSNPN and CDR2 as SVGIG (reference sequence). The CDR3 is 13 amino acids.

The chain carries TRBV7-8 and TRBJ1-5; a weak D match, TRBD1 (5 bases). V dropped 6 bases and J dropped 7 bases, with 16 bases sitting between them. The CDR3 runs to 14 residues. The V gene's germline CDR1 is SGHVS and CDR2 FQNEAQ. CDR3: CASSSAGHRQPQHF. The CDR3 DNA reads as TGTGCCAGCAGTTCAGCAGGGCACAGGCAGCCCCAGCATTTT.

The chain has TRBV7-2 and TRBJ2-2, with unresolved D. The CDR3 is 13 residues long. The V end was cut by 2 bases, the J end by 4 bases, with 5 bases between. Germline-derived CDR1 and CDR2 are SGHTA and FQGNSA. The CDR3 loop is CASSLLLTGELFF. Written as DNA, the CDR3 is TGTGCCAGCAGCTTACTACTCACCGGGGAGCTGTTTTTT.

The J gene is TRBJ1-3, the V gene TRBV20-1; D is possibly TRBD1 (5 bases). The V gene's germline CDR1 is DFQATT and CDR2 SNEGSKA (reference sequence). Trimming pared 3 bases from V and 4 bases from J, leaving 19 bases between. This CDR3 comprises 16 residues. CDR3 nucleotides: TGCAGTGCTAGTGGATTGATAGGGACGCCAGGAAACACCATATATTTT. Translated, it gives CSASGLIGTPGNTIYF.

CDR3 sequence (DNA): TGTGCCAGCAGGCCGGGACTTCTTTATTACGAGCAGTACTTC. Protein: CASRPGLLYYEQYF. The chain uses TRBV27 and TRBJ2-7, with D perhaps matching TRBD2 (6 bases). Trimming took 6 bases from V and 4 from J, leaving 16 bases between them. Germline-derived CDR1 and CDR2 are MNHEY and SMNVEV (reference sequence). The CDR3 is made up of 14 amino acids.

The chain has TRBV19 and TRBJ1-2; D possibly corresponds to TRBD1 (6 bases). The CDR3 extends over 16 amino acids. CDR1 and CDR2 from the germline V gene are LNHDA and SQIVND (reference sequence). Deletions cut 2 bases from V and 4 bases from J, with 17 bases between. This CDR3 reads CASSITGTKMSYGYTF. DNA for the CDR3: TGTGCCAGTAGTATAACCGGGACAAAAATGAGCTATGGCTACACCTTC.

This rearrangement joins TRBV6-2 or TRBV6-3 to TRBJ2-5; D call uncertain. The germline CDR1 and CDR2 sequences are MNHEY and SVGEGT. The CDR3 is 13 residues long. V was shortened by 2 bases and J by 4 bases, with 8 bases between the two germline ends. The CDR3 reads CASSYPPPETQYF. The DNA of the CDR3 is TGTGCCAGCAGTTACCCCCCCCCAGAGACCCAGTACTTC.

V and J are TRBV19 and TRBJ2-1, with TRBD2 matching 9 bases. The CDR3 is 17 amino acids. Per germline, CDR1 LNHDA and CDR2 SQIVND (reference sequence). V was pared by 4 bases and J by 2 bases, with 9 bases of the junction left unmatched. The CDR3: CASSKNSGTSTYNEQFF. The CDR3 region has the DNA TGTGCCAGTAGTAAGAACTCCGGGACTAGCACCTACAATGAGCAGTTCTTC.

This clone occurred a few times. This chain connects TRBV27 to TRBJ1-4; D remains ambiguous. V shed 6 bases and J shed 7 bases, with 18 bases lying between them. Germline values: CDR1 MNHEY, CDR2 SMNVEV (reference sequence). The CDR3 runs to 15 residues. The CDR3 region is CASSPTWVFGEKLFF. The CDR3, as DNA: TGTGCCAGCAGCCCAACCTGGGTTTTTGGTGAAAAACTGTTTTTT. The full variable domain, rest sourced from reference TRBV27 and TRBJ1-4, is EAQVTQNPRYLITVTGKKLTVTCSQNMNHEYMSWYRQDPGLGLRQIYYSMNVEVTDKGDVPEGYKVSRKEKRNFPLILESPSPNQTSLYFCASSPTWVFGEKLFFGSGTQLSVL.

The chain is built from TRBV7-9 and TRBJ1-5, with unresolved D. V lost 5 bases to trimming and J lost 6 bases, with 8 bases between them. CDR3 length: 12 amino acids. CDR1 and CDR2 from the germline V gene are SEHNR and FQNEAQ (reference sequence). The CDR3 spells CASSPGVQPQHF. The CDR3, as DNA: TGTGCCAGCAGCCCCGGTGTTCAGCCCCAGCATTTT.

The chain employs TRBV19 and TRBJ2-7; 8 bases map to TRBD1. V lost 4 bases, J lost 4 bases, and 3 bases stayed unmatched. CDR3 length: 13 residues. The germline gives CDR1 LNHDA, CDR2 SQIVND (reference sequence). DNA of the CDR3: TGTGCCAGTAGTAAGGACAGGGAGTACGAGCAGTACTTC. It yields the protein CASSKDREYEQYF.

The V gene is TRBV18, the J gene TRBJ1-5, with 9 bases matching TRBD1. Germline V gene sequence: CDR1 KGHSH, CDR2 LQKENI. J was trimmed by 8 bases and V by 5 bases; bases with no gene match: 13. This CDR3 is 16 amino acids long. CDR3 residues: CASSTTPGQGDKPQHF. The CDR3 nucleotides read TGTGCCAGCTCAACGACCCCGGGACAGGGTGATAAGCCCCAGCATTTT. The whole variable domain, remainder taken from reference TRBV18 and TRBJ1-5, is NAGVMQNPRHLVRRRGQEARLRCSPMKGHSHVYWYRQLPEEGLKFMVYLQKENIIDESGMPKERFSAEFPKEGPSILRIQQVVRGDSAAYFCASSTTPGQGDKPQHFGDGTRLSIL.

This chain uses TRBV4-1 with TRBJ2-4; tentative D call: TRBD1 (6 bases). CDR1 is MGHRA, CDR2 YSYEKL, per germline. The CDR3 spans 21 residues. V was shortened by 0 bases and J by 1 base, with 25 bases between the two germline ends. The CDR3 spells CASSQEHGQRPILSAKNIQYF. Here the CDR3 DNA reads TGCGCCAGCAGCCAAGAACATGGACAGAGGCCCATTTTGAGCGCCAAAAACATTCAGTACTTC.

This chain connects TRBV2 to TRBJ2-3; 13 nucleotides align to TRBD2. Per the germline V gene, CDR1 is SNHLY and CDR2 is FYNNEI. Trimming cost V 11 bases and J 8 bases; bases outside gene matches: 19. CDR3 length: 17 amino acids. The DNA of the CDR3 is TGTGCCTCCCAGAGGACTAGCGGGAGTTTCTTCACGGGTACGCAGTATTTT. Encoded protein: CASQRTSGSFFTGTQYF.

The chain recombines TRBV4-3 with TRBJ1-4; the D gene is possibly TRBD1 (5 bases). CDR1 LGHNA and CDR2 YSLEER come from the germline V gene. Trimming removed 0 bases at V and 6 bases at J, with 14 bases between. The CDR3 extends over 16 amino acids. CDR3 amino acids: CASSQDLGGADEKLFF. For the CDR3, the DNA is TGCGCCAGCAGCCAAGACTTGGGAGGGGCGGATGAAAAACTGTTTTTT.